This T cell receptor (beta chain) was captured in a study of Graves' ophthalmopathy and Graves' hyperthyroidism. V gave up 5 bases and J gave up 10 bases, with 12 bases separating them. The germline CDR1 and CDR2 sequences are LNHDA and SQIVND (reference sequence). The CDR3 runs to 13 residues. In this sample, this clonotype turned up many times. RNA transcripts provided the template for amplifying TCR beta CDR3 regions. HTBI-primed first-round RT-PCR preceded second-round multiplex PCR. Each CDR3 protein gets one entry after TCRdb re-called the multiplex PCR reads with MiXCR. The data contain over a million distinct CDR3 sequences, around a third of them singletons.

V is TRBV19 and J is TRBJ1-6; a weak D match, TRBD1 (5 bases). Input material: peripheral blood or thyroid tissue (not recorded which). The receptor was isolated from an adult man with Graves' hyperthyroidism. The CDR3 is CASSPQGASPLHF. CDR3 DNA sequence: TGTGCCAGTAGTCCCCAGGGAGCATCACCCCTCCACTTT.